These 13 T cell receptor beta chains came from one sample sequenced in a study of T cell responses to AZD1222 COVID-19 vaccine. Some clones are missing from TCRdb's copy, which holds only in-frame ones; the method was immunoSEQ multiplex PCR. The table includes 50,000 to 55,000 clones, roughly 87% detected once. Sequencing used peripheral blood, obtained 28 days after the second AZD1222 dose. These receptors all come from an adult who received the AZD1222 COVID-19 vaccine.

The chain recombines TRBV19 with TRBJ1-2; D perhaps matches TRBD1 (5 bases). CDR1 LNHDA and CDR2 SQIVND come from the germline V gene (reference sequence). Trimming shortened V by 5 bases and J by 8 bases, and 18 bases separated the two germline ends. The CDR3 sequence is 14 residues long. The CDR3 is CASSPQGVGKGYTF. The CDR3 DNA reads TGTGCCAGTAGTCCCCAAGGGGTCGGAAAGGGCTACACCTTC.

The J gene is TRBJ2-1, the V gene TRBV29-1, with D possibly called TRBD1 or TRBD2 (7 bases each). CDR1 is SQVTM and CDR2 is ANQGSEA in the germline V gene. This CDR3 is built from 8 residues. CDR3 DNA sequence: TGCGCAGGGGGAGGGGGGTTCTTC. The encoded protein is CAGGGGFF.

This clone showed up just once. CDR3 protein: CASKEDRAGLSPLHF. The DNA of the CDR3 is TGTGCCAGCAAGGAAGATAGGGCAGGGCTTTCACCCCTCCACTTT. This chain joins TRBV6-5 and TRBJ1-6, with a tentative D call TRBD1 (5 bases). V was cut by 7 bases and J by 9 bases, with 19 bases left in between. This CDR3 is 15 amino acids long. The germline CDR1 and CDR2 sequences are MNHEY and SVGAGI.

The V and J genes are TRBV30 and TRBJ2-3; D ambiguous. The CDR3 runs 12 residues. V shed 0 bases and J shed 6 bases, with 7 bases lying between them. Germline loops: CDR1 GTSNPN, CDR2 SVGIG (reference sequence). The CDR3 spells CAWSVYGDTQYF. The CDR3 DNA is TGTGCCTGGAGTGTATACGGGGATACGCAGTATTTT.

The chain uses TRBV19 and TRBJ2-7; 8 bases are shared with TRBD1. Germline V gives CDR1 LNHDA, CDR2 SQIVND (reference sequence). This CDR3 contains 14 residues. Germline trimming cut 0 bases from V and 3 bases from J; bases unmatched to any gene: 1. This CDR3 is CASSIDRGHYEQYF. The CDR3 nucleotides read TGTGCCAGTAGTATAGACAGGGGGCACTACGAGCAGTACTTC.

V usage is TRBV7-2 and J usage is TRBJ2-2; 8 positions match TRBD2. The CDR3 loop spans 16 amino acids. The J segment lost 3 bases and the V segment lost 5 bases, leaving 8 bases of the junction unmatched. Germline CDR1 SGHTA, CDR2 FQGNSA. The CDR3: CASSPRTSWDTGELFF. The CDR3 DNA is TGTGCCAGCAGCCCCCGGACTAGCTGGGACACCGGGGAGCTGTTTTTT.

J is TRBJ2-7 and V is TRBV3-1 (or the pseudogene TRBV3-2), with 8 bases fitting TRBD1. This CDR3 spans 13 amino acids. Trimming removed 4 bases from V and 4 bases from J; junction bases left unmatched: 3. Per the germline V gene, CDR1 is LGHDT and CDR2 is YNNKEL (reference sequence). The CDR3 coding sequence is TGTGCCAGCAGCCGACAGGGGAGTTACGAGCAGTACTTC. Translated: CASSRQGSYEQYF.

V usage is TRBV5-4 and J usage is TRBJ1-4, with TRBD1 identical over 10 bases. Trimming cost V 4 bases and J 2 bases; bases outside gene matches: 2. The CDR3 extends over 15 amino acids. Germline lookup yields CDR1 SGHNT and CDR2 YYREEE (reference sequence). The CDR3 is CASSTDRGTNEKLFF. The CDR3 DNA is TGTGCCAGCAGCACGGACAGGGGGACTAATGAAAAACTGTTTTTT.

The DNA of the CDR3 is TGCAGCGTTGAACGACAGGGGATGAACACCGGGGAGCTGTTTTTT. This codes for CSVERQGMNTGELFF. The rearrangement links TRBV29-1 to TRBJ2-2, with 8 bases matching TRBD1. CDR3 length: 15 residues. CDR1 is SQVTM and CDR2 is ANQGSEA in the germline V gene. V lost 2 bases, J lost 1 base, and 3 bases stayed unmatched.

CDR3 sequence: CASSNLAATSTDTQYF. The CDR3 DNA sequence: TGTGCCAGCAGCAACCTAGCGGCAACTAGCACAGATACGCAGTATTTT. The chain recombines TRBV21-1 with TRBJ2-3; no DNA check was done on the table's D call, TRBD2. TRBV21-1 is a pseudogene locus. The CDR3 is 16 residues long.

The chain has TRBV11-2 and TRBJ2-7; D may be TRBD1 (7 bases). There are 13 residues in the CDR3. V lost 4 bases and J lost 5, with 12 bases in between. From germline, CDR1 is SGHAT and CDR2 FQNNGV. The CDR3 spells CASSSQGEDEQYF. CDR3 DNA: TGTGCCAGCAGCTCGCAGGGGGAGGACGAGCAGTACTTC.

The chain carries TRBV30 and TRBJ2-3; weak D call: TRBD2 (6 bases). V dropped 1 base and J dropped 6 bases, with 14 bases sitting between them. CDR3 length equals 14 residues. Per the germline V gene, CDR1 is GTSNPN and CDR2 is SVGIG (reference sequence). The CDR3 DNA sequence: TGTGCCTGGAGTGGGACGGGGGACCTGGATACGCAGTATTTT. This codes for CAWSGTGDLDTQYF.

V and J are TRBV11-2 and TRBJ2-3; TRBD2 matches at 8 bases. This CDR3 spans 17 amino acids. Germline CDR1 is SGHAT and CDR2 is FQNNGV. V gave up 1 base and J gave up 0 bases; unmatched junction bases: 6. Written as DNA, the CDR3 is TGTGCCAGCAGCTTAGGCCTACTAGCGGCTAGCACAGATACGCAGTATTTT. Its translation: CASSLGLLAASTDTQYF.